This T cell receptor (beta chain) was profiled in a study of blood T cells in healthy people across ages. This clonotype has a handful of counts. Its antigen is still unknown. The CDR3 contains 13 residues. CDR1 is SQVTM, CDR2 ANQGSEA, per germline. Overall study results and limits: In older individuals, TCR beta diversity per million T cells was lower, falling roughly linearly with age.

Primers used in a second PCR of roughly 6 to 12 cycles were a sample-barcoded 5' primer and a J-beta primer mix. TCRdb re-called the 5' RACE reads through MiXCR, storing one row per CDR3 protein. The sample comprises roughly 1,500,000 distinct CDR3 sequences, around two fifths of which are singletons, and 7.9% rests with the top ten. Sequencing was carried out using blood. The sequence derives from a woman younger than 30 in good health. This sequence joins TRBV29-1 and TRBJ2-1; no clear D gene. The DNA matches TRBJ2-7 better at its end, which makes the J call doubtful. CDR3 nucleotide sequence: TGCAGCGCCCCCCGCGGCTCCTACAATGAGCAGTACTTC. Translation: CSAPRGSYNEQYF.